The 30 T cell receptor beta chains below come from one sample, sequenced in a study of blood T cell repertoires in COVID-19 (dated by TCRdb to the early 2020s). The library was made by the immunoSEQ multiplex PCR assay. TCRdb provides this immuneACCESS table in a form limited to in-frame rearrangements. Some clones are lacking; in checked studies, under half of them reflect an unresolved V gene, and why the rest are absent is not known. Here the sample has some 240,000 clones; about 82% occur a single time. About 2.5% of the sample is held by the ten biggest clonotypes. What was sequenced was peripheral blood. Source of these receptors: a woman aged 70-85 years with COVID-19, enrolled during active disease.

The chain recombines TRBV4-2 with TRBJ1-1; D unresolved. Germline CDR1 reads LGHNA; CDR2 reads YNFKEQ. The CDR3 length is 15 residues. V lost 1 base, J lost 4 bases, and 13 bases lay in between. CDR3 coding DNA: TGTGCCAGCAGCCAAGTTCAGGACTGGAGCACTGAAGCTTTCTTT. Its protein is CASSQVQDWSTEAFF.

The J gene is TRBJ2-3, the V gene TRBV28; 9 bases are a match to TRBD2. The trim removed 5 bases at V and 1 base at J, leaving 7 bases unmatched. The CDR3 contains 16 residues. Germline V gives CDR1 MDHEN, CDR2 SYDVKM. CDR3 region: CASSARTSDGTDTQYF. The DNA of the CDR3 is TGTGCCAGCAGTGCGAGGACTAGCGATGGCACAGATACGCAGTATTTT.

V is TRBV27 and J is TRBJ1-1; no firm D call. The CDR3 is 14 residues long. Germline CDR1 is MNHEY and CDR2 is SMNVEV (reference sequence). Trimming cost V 4 bases and J 0 bases, with 9 bases left between them. The DNA for the CDR3 is TGTGCCAGCAGTTCTTTCCGGGTGAACACTGAAGCTTTCTTT. It codes for CASSSFRVNTEAFF.

The chain employs TRBV7-2 and TRBJ1-6, with 9 bases identical to TRBD1. After removal of 4 bases from V and 7 bases from J, the junction contained 2 bases not matched to a gene. The germline gives CDR1 SGHTA, CDR2 FQGNSA. The CDR3 contains 14 residues. The CDR3 bases are TGTGCCAGCAGCTGGACAGGGGAAAATTCACCCCTCCACTTT. This translates into CASSWTGENSPLHF.

The gene calls are TRBV19 and TRBJ1-1, with a possible D match to TRBD1 (5 bases). Germline values: CDR1 LNHDA, CDR2 SQIVND (reference sequence). V dropped 1 base and J dropped 4 bases, with 16 bases sitting between them. This CDR3 has 16 residues. CDR3 bases: TGTGCCAGTAGTATAGCGCGGGACCTGAGGGGCACTGAAGCTTTCTTT. It is translated as CASSIARDLRGTEAFF.

V gene TRBV5-5 combines with J gene TRBJ2-1, with D unclear. Germline V gene lookup returns CDR1 SGHKS and CDR2 YYEKEE (reference sequence). This CDR3 comprises 14 residues. Trimming removed 2 bases at V and 2 bases at J, with 8 bases between. The CDR3 DNA is TGTGCCAGCAGCTTAATACTGGCCTACAATGAGCAGTTCTTC. Amino acids: CASSLILAYNEQFF.

The genes are TRBV27 and TRBJ2-7; 8 bases line up with TRBD1. CDR3 size: 19 residues. V dropped 5 bases and J dropped 2; count of bases not matched to a gene: 20. From germline, CDR1 is MNHEY and CDR2 SMNVEV (reference sequence). The CDR3: CASSKQALWRTGKTYEQYF. Written as DNA, the CDR3 is TGTGCCAGCAGTAAACAGGCCCTCTGGAGGACAGGGAAAACCTACGAGCAGTACTTC.

This clone has just one count. This rearrangement joins TRBV6-2 or TRBV6-3 to TRBJ2-4, with D uncertain. V was pared by 3 bases and J by 0 bases, with 9 bases between. This CDR3 is built from 15 residues. Germline values: CDR1 MNHEY, CDR2 SVGEGT. The CDR3 DNA reads TGTGCCAGCAGTTATCCAGATCTAGCCAAAAACATTCAGTACTTC. It yields the protein CASSYPDLAKNIQYF.

The chain combines TRBV19 with TRBJ1-2, with TRBD1 matching over 8 bases. Germline loops: CDR1 LNHDA, CDR2 SQIVND (reference sequence). The CDR3 sequence is 17 residues long. V was clipped by 1 base and J by 1 base; unmatched bases: 8. The CDR3 sequence is CASSIVKRTGFNYGYTF. The CDR3, as DNA: TGTGCCAGTAGTATAGTAAAAAGGACAGGGTTTAACTATGGCTACACCTTC. The full variable domain, completed using reference TRBV19 and TRBJ1-2, is DGGITQSPKYLFRKEGQNVTLSCEQNLNHDAMYWYRQDPGQGLRLIYYSQIVNDFQKGDIAEGYSVSREKKESFPLTVTSAQKNPTAFYLCASSIVKRTGFNYGYTFGSGTRLTVV.

The gene calls are TRBV2 and TRBJ1-2, with D possibly matching TRBD1 (6 bases). Germline V gene lookup returns CDR1 SNHLY and CDR2 FYNNEI. V was pared by 6 bases and J by 2 bases, with 13 bases between. This CDR3 spans 14 amino acids. CDR3 amino acids: CASSWDTQNYGYTF. The DNA of the CDR3 is TGTGCCAGCAGCTGGGACACCCAGAACTATGGCTACACCTTC.

This chain links TRBV30 with TRBJ1-6, with unresolved D. Germline values: CDR1 GTSNPN, CDR2 SVGIG (reference sequence). The CDR3 covers 12 residues. The ends were cut back, 2 bases at V and 13 bases at J, with 12 bases in the middle. This CDR3 is CAWSRPSGPLHF. The CDR3, as DNA: TGTGCCTGGAGTCGACCAAGCGGGCCCCTCCACTTT.

V gene TRBV19 combines with J gene TRBJ1-1, with D unclear. Germline values: CDR1 LNHDA, CDR2 SQIVND (reference sequence). V was clipped by 8 bases and J by 1 base, with 8 bases between them. The CDR3 length is 12 residues. This CDR3 is CASLRGNTEAFF. CDR3 DNA: TGTGCCAGTCTCCGGGGGAACACTGAAGCTTTCTTT. The variable domain in full, with the rest retrieved from reference TRBV19 and TRBJ1-1, is DGGITQSPKYLFRKEGQNVTLSCEQNLNHDAMYWYRQDPGQGLRLIYYSQIVNDFQKGDIAEGYSVSREKKESFPLTVTSAQKNPTAFYLCASLRGNTEAFFGQGTRLTVV.

The V and J genes are TRBV7-2 and TRBJ1-1, with a tentative D call TRBD1 (6 bases). The CDR3 loop spans 15 amino acids. Trimming left V 0 bases short and J 1 base short, with 9 bases between. CDR1 is SGHTA, CDR2 FQGNSA, per germline. CDR3 in amino acids: CASSLAGTSNTEAFF. Here the CDR3 DNA reads TGTGCCAGCAGCTTAGCGGGGACATCGAACACTGAAGCTTTCTTT.

The chain links TRBV29-1 to TRBJ2-5; 7 bases are a match to TRBD2. The CDR3 consists of 14 residues. V lost 3 bases and J lost 1; bases outside the gene matches: 5. In germline, CDR1 is SQVTM, CDR2 ANQGSEA. The CDR3: CSVDKAGVQETQYF. Here the CDR3 DNA reads TGCAGCGTTGATAAGGCGGGGGTCCAAGAGACCCAGTACTTC.

The rearrangement joins TRBV5-1 to TRBJ2-7; a possible D gene is TRBD1 (5 bases). CDR3 length equals 16 residues. The germline V and J ends were trimmed by 4 bases and 0 bases, with 17 bases remaining between them. In germline, CDR1 is SGHRS, CDR2 YFSETQ. This CDR3 reads CASSVGRTLRSYEQYF. Written as DNA, the CDR3 is TGCGCCAGCAGCGTTGGCCGGACATTACGCTCCTACGAGCAGTACTTC.

This chain joins TRBV28 and TRBJ1-2; tentatively, D is TRBD1 (5 bases). V lost 4 bases, J lost 6 bases, and 9 bases lay in between. Germline lookup yields CDR1 MDHEN and CDR2 SYDVKM. This CDR3 spans 12 amino acids. The DNA for the CDR3 is TGTGCCAGCAGTTCCGGGGGGGATGGCTACACCTTC. This encodes CASSSGGDGYTF.

This chain links TRBV9 with TRBJ2-5, with 13 bases identical to TRBD2. The CDR3 extends over 17 amino acids. Per germline, CDR1 SGDLS and CDR2 YYNGEE. V was clipped by 0 bases and J by 4 bases; unmatched bases: 6. The CDR3 sequence is CASSVGWTSGSGETQYF. The DNA of the CDR3 is TGTGCCAGCAGCGTAGGGTGGACTAGCGGGAGTGGAGAGACCCAGTACTTC.

The V and J genes are TRBV7-2 and TRBJ2-1; 10 nucleotides align to TRBD2. The CDR3 is 14 residues long. Germline lookup yields CDR1 SGHTA and CDR2 FQGNSA. V shed 7 bases, J shed 5 bases, and the junction held 5 bases outside the gene matches. The CDR3 is CASTIAGGHNEQFF. DNA for the CDR3: TGTGCCAGCACGATAGCGGGGGGTCACAATGAGCAGTTCTTC.

The rearrangement links TRBV2 to TRBJ1-1, with D unclear. CDR1 is SNHLY, CDR2 FYNNEI, per germline. Trimming removed 3 bases from V and 4 bases from J, with 18 bases in between. This CDR3 region has 16 residues. For the CDR3, the DNA is TGTGCCAGCAGTGATGTCGGAGGGTCCCGCGTCACTGAAGCTTTCTTT. Protein: CASSDVGGSRVTEAFF. The complete variable domain, with remaining parts taken from reference TRBV2 and TRBJ1-1, reads EPEVTQTPSHQVTQMGQEVILRCVPISNHLYFYWYRQILGQKVEFLVSFYNNEISEKSEIFDDQFSVERPDGSNFTLKIRSTKLEDSAMYFCASSDVGGSRVTEAFFGQGTRLTVV.

The gene calls are TRBV15 and TRBJ2-1; D might be TRBD1 (6 bases). V was trimmed by 0 bases and J by 4 bases, leaving 13 bases between them. The CDR3 runs to 16 residues. Germline V gene sequence: CDR1 LNHNV, CDR2 YYDKDF (reference sequence). CDR3 nucleotide sequence: TGTGCCACCAGCAGAGATTTTGGGGGCCCTTACAATGAGCAGTTCTTC. Its translation is CATSRDFGGPYNEQFF.

This chain joins TRBV11-3 and TRBJ1-5; TRBD1 matches at 7 bases. Germline V gene data show CDR1 as SGHNT and CDR2 as YENEEA. This CDR3 region has 12 residues. Unmatched junction bases numbered 2, after V lost 5 bases and J lost 7 bases. The CDR3 sequence: CASSEGQQPQHF. The CDR3 DNA follows: TGTGCCAGCAGCGAGGGACAGCAGCCCCAGCATTTT.

This clone has only a few counts. V is TRBV25-1 and J is TRBJ2-3; the match to TRBD1 covers 7 bases. This CDR3 comprises 16 residues. Trimming took 6 bases from V and 1 from J; bases not matched to a gene: 10. Germline values: CDR1 MGHDK, CDR2 SYGVNS. CDR3 nucleotide sequence: TGTGCCAGCAGCAAAAGACAGGGTCGAGGCACAGATACGCAGTATTTT. Amino acids: CASSKRQGRGTDTQYF. The full variable domain, rest sourced from reference TRBV25-1 and TRBJ2-3, is EADIYQTPRYLVIGTGKKITLECSQTMGHDKMYWYQQDPGMELHLIHYSYGVNSTEKGDLSSESTVSRIRTEHFPLTLESARPSHTSQYLCASSKRQGRGTDTQYFGPGTRLTVL.

This chain joins TRBV14 and TRBJ2-4; 7 bases map to TRBD1. Germline trimming cut 6 bases from V and 3 bases from J; bases unmatched to any gene: 5. The length of the CDR3 is 14 residues. CDR1 and CDR2 from the germline V gene are SGHDN and FVKESK. The CDR3 nucleotides read TGTGCCAGCAGTATACAGGGGAGCAAAAACATTCAGTACTTC. Translating it yields CASSIQGSKNIQYF.

Points on this clone: With a much larger clone just one base away, this may be a read error. The chain couples TRBV14 to TRBJ1-2; no clear D. The CDR3 extends over 13 amino acids. Per the germline V gene, CDR1 is SGHDN and CDR2 is FVKESK. V gave up 4 bases and J gave up 0 bases, with 6 bases separating them. The CDR3 sequence is CASSPGTNYGYTF. For the CDR3, the DNA is TGTGCCAGCAGCCCAGGCACTAACTATGGCTACACCTTC.

The V gene is TRBV29-1, the J gene TRBJ1-2, with no clear D. The CDR3 totals 12 residues. Trimming stripped 6 bases from V and 2 bases from J, with 10 bases between. Germline CDR1 and CDR2: SQVTM and ANQGSEA. The CDR3 DNA follows: TGCAGCGTGAGGTCAGAGAACTATGGCTACACCTTC. Translation gives CSVRSENYGYTF.

The chain couples TRBV24-1 to TRBJ2-5; perhaps TRBD2 as D (6 bases). Germline V lookup: CDR1 KGHDR, CDR2 SFDVKD. The V and J ends lost 2 bases and 5 bases respectively, with 17 bases between them. The length of the CDR3 is 16 residues. CDR3 in DNA: TGTGCCACCAGTGATTATCCGGGAGCCCTAGGGGAGACCCAGTACTTC. It yields the protein CATSDYPGALGETQYF.

V and J are TRBV3-1 (or the pseudogene TRBV3-2) and TRBJ1-6; 7 bases map to TRBD1. The J segment lost 2 bases and the V segment lost 5 bases, leaving 12 bases of the junction unmatched. Germline-derived CDR1 and CDR2 are LGHDT and YNNKEL (reference sequence). The CDR3 covers 18 residues. The CDR3 DNA sequence: TGTGCCAGCAGCACCCGCACCGGGACAGACCCCTATAATTCACCCCTCCACTTT. Protein: CASSTRTGTDPYNSPLHF.

On this clone: Germline and junction disagree at one end, which may indicate a read error. This rearrangement joins TRBV7-7 to TRBJ2-5, with 7 bases fitting TRBD2. The germline V gene encodes CDR1 SSHAT and CDR2 FNYEAQ (reference sequence). This CDR3 region has 16 residues. CDR3 DNA: TGTGCTAGCAGCTTAGGAGGCTCGGGACTACAAGAGACCCAGTACTTC. The encoded protein is CASSLGGSGLQETQYF.

This chain connects TRBV4-3 to TRBJ1-2; unclear D gene. Between the trimmed V and J ends, which lost 3 bases and 7 bases, there was a span of 15 bases. This CDR3 comprises 14 residues. Germline V lookup: CDR1 LGHNA, CDR2 YSLEER. In DNA form, the CDR3 reads TGCGCCAGCAGCCAGGACCTCGGTCGGGGTGGCTACACCTTC. Translating it yields CASSQDLGRGGYTF.

This rearrangement joins TRBV6-5 to TRBJ1-1; D gene unclear. The germline CDR1 and CDR2 sequences are MNHEY and SVGAGI. V was trimmed by 0 bases and J by 1 base, leaving 12 bases between them. This CDR3 is built from 16 residues. This CDR3 reads CASSYSMGARNTEAFF. CDR3 DNA: TGTGCCAGCAGTTACTCGATGGGCGCACGGAACACTGAAGCTTTCTTT.